This TCR beta chain is drawn from a study of control samples from healthy donors and cancer patients. Assay: immunoSEQ multiplex PCR; the TCRdb copy retains only in-frame clones and omits some. The sample lists 120,000 or so clones, more than 75% seen once, with 1.5% to 2% in the top ten. This CDR3 is 15 amino acids long. CDR1 and CDR2 (germline): SEHNR, FQNEAQ (reference sequence). The ends were cut back, 1 base at V and 8 bases at J, with 14 bases in the middle. This sequence originates from a man between 18 and 29 years old in good health. The sequenced sample was blood. V gene TRBV7-9 combines with J gene TRBJ1-4; possibly TRBD1 for D (6 bases). CDR3: CASSLVGGLGEKLFF. The CDR3 DNA is TGTGCCAGCAGCTTAGTTGGGGGGCTAGGGGAAAAACTGTTTTTT. Complete variable domain (other parts from reference TRBV7-9 and TRBJ1-4): DTGVSQNPRHKITKRGQNVTFRCDPISEHNRLYWYRQTLGQGPEFLTYFQNEAQLEKSRLLSDRFSAERPKGSFSTLEIQRTEQGDSAMYLCASSLVGGLGEKLFFGSGTQLSVL.